The 9 T cell receptor beta chains below come from one sample, sequenced in a study of cytomegalovirus exposure and HLA in healthy donors. PCR involved 60 Vbeta and 13 Jbeta primers. Using immunoSEQ multiplex PCR, the repertoire was profiled, and TCRdb retains in-frame clones only, with some absent. The data hold 150,000 to 200,000 clones, with roughly 77% observed a single time. The sequenced sample was PBMCs. The receptors stem from a woman between 50 and 59 years old in good health and CMV-seronegative.

The chain couples TRBV6-5 to TRBJ1-2; D not certain. Between the trimmed V and J ends, which lost 9 bases and 3 bases, there was a span of 17 bases. Germline lookup yields CDR1 MNHEY and CDR2 SVGAGI. The CDR3 covers 14 residues. CDR3 loop: CASSFGRVDYGYTF. CDR3 DNA sequence: TGTGCCAGTTCCTTTGGGAGGGTAGACTATGGCTACACCTTC.

The genes are TRBV27 and TRBJ1-2; TRBD1 agrees at 7 bases. CDR1 and CDR2 (germline): MNHEY, SMNVEV (reference sequence). J was trimmed by 8 bases and V by 5 bases; bases with no gene match: 20. The CDR3 contains 17 residues. The CDR3 spells CASSPTLKGQGVEGYTF. In nucleotides, the CDR3 is TGTGCCAGCAGTCCTACCCTCAAGGGCCAGGGGGTGGAGGGCTACACCTTC.

This clone appeared a single time. The chain joins TRBV15 to TRBJ2-6; D is unresolved. The ends were cut back, 5 bases at V and 0 bases at J, with 11 bases in the middle. The CDR3 contains 16 residues. CDR1 is LNHNV, CDR2 YYDKDF, per germline (reference sequence). Here the CDR3 DNA reads TGTGCCACCAGCTCGTCCCAGGTCTCTGGGGCCAACGTCCTGACTTTC. It codes for CATSSSQVSGANVLTF.

This chain joins TRBV4-1 and TRBJ1-4; D unresolved. There are 16 residues in the CDR3. Trimming cost V 1 base and J 8 bases, with 17 bases left between them. From germline, CDR1 is MGHRA and CDR2 YSYEKL. DNA for the CDR3: TGCGCCAGCAGCCAAGCCGAGTCGGGAGGGAGGGAAAAACTGTTTTTT. Translation gives CASSQAESGGREKLFF.

The gene calls are TRBV7-2 and TRBJ2-7; a weak D match, TRBD1 (6 bases). There are 14 residues in the CDR3. V was trimmed by 5 bases and J by 3 bases, leaving 14 bases between them. Germline V lookup: CDR1 SGHTA, CDR2 FQGNSA. CDR3 residues: CASSVGQFLYEQYF. CDR3 in DNA: TGTGCCAGCAGCGTAGGACAGTTTCTCTACGAGCAGTACTTC.

The chain has TRBV6-5 and TRBJ1-1; 8 nucleotides agree with TRBD1. Germline V gives CDR1 MNHEY, CDR2 SVGAGI. V was clipped by 6 bases and J by 1 base; unmatched bases: 4. The length of the CDR3 is 14 residues. For the CDR3, the DNA is TGTGCCAGCAGGGACAGGGTCGGGAACACTGAAGCTTTCTTT. Translating gives CASRDRVGNTEAFF.

This clone turned up a few times. J is TRBJ1-1 and V is TRBV6-5; D not resolved. The CDR3 sequence is 11 residues long. V shed 2 bases and J shed 10 bases, with 8 bases lying between them. The germline V gene encodes CDR1 MNHEY and CDR2 SVGAGI. DNA for the CDR3: TGTGCCAGCAGTTACCGGGGTGGAGCTTTCTTT. Protein: CASSYRGGAFF.

The CDR3 nucleotides read TGTGCCAGCAGTTTAAGCAGGAACGAGCAGTACTTC. It is translated as CASSLSRNEQYF. The gene calls are TRBV28 and TRBJ2-7; no firm D call. V was cut by 2 bases and J by 5 bases, with 7 bases left in between. The CDR3 sequence is 12 residues long. Germline V gives CDR1 MDHEN, CDR2 SYDVKM.

The genes are TRBV28 and TRBJ2-1; D might be TRBD1 (5 bases). Trimming took 3 bases from V and 3 from J, leaving 12 bases between them. Germline V gene sequence: CDR1 MDHEN, CDR2 SYDVKM. The CDR3 spans 15 residues. The DNA for the CDR3 is TGTGCCAGCAGTTTTGGGGCCTCCTTCTACAATGAGCAGTTCTTC. This encodes CASSFGASFYNEQFF. Full variable domain (rest looked up from reference TRBV28 and TRBJ2-1): DVKVTQSSRYLVKRTGEKVFLECVQDMDHENMFWYRQDPGLGLRLIYFSYDVKMKEKGDIPEGYSVSREKKERFSLILESASTNQTSMYLCASSFGASFYNEQFFGPGTRLTVL.